These 26 T cell receptor beta chains were sequenced from one sample in a study of blood T cell repertoires in COVID-19 (dated by TCRdb to 2020 to 2022). The library relied on the immunoSEQ multiplex PCR assay. TCRdb holds this immuneACCESS table with in-frame rearrangements only. Some clones are missing; in checked studies, unresolved V genes explain under half, and the rest has no known cause. The sample table contains roughly 380,000 clones; only one count was recorded for approximately 89% of them. The ten largest clones take up roughly 1.6% of the sample. The sample consisted of peripheral blood. Receptors originate from a woman in her forties with COVID-19, enrolled during active disease.

The rearrangement uses TRBV6-2 or TRBV6-3 and TRBJ1-6; D may be TRBD1 (5 bases). There are 15 residues in the CDR3. Germline V lookup: CDR1 MNHEY, CDR2 SVGEGT. V lost 2 bases and J 5 bases, leaving 10 bases between the germline ends. CDR3 sequence reads: CASSYRWGDNSPLHF. The CDR3 coding sequence is TGTGCCAGCAGTTACAGGTGGGGGGATAATTCACCCCTCCACTTT.

The chain uses TRBV28 and TRBJ2-1; perhaps TRBD2 as D (6 bases). The CDR3 contains 15 residues. V was clipped by 2 bases and J by 7 bases, with 15 bases between them. Per germline, CDR1 MDHEN and CDR2 SYDVKM. DNA of the CDR3: TGTGCCAGCAGTTTAATGCGGGAAGGTAGGAATGAGCAGTTCTTC. Its translation is CASSLMREGRNEQFF.

This sequence joins TRBV5-1 and TRBJ1-1; possibly TRBD1 for D (6 bases). V was cut by 6 bases and J by 0 bases, with 21 bases left in between. The CDR3 totals 17 residues. Germline-derived CDR1 and CDR2 are SGHRS and YFSETQ. DNA of the CDR3: TGCGCCAGCACCCCGATGGGGGCAGGCGTAATGAACACTGAAGCTTTCTTT. As protein: CASTPMGAGVMNTEAFF.

The chain carries TRBV2 and TRBJ1-2, with D possibly matching TRBD1 (6 bases). The CDR3 runs to 13 residues. In germline, CDR1 is SNHLY, CDR2 FYNNEI. V dropped 9 bases and J dropped 1 base, with 12 bases sitting between them. The CDR3: CASTTGINYGYTF. The CDR3 nucleotides are TGTGCCAGTACTACAGGGATTAACTATGGCTACACCTTC.

This chain joins TRBV28 and TRBJ1-5, with no clear D. Germline lookup yields CDR1 MDHEN and CDR2 SYDVKM. V gave up 6 bases and J gave up 5 bases, with 17 bases separating them. This CDR3 contains 15 residues. The CDR3 DNA reads as TGTGCCAGCAGGACCTATCGGGGTCCGGATCAGCCCCAGCATTTT. Translation gives CASRTYRGPDQPQHF.

V gene TRBV19 combines with J gene TRBJ2-1; TRBD2 agrees at 7 bases. With 5 bases clipped from V and 0 bases from J, the junction kept 7 bases outside the gene matches. This CDR3 has 16 amino acids. CDR1 is LNHDA and CDR2 is SQIVND in the germline V gene (reference sequence). The CDR3 here is CASSPLAESSYNEQFF. Written as DNA, the CDR3 is TGTGCCAGTAGTCCGCTAGCGGAAAGCTCCTACAATGAGCAGTTCTTC.

The chain combines TRBV9 with TRBJ2-2; D possibly corresponds to TRBD1 (5 bases). This CDR3 is 16 amino acids long. Trimming took 0 bases from V and 4 from J, leaving 13 bases between them. The germline V gene encodes CDR1 SGDLS and CDR2 YYNGEE. CDR3 DNA: TGTGCCAGCAGCGTAGACAGGTCCCGGGCCACCGGGGAGCTGTTTTTT. The encoded protein is CASSVDRSRATGELFF.

The chain has TRBV2 and TRBJ2-1, with 7 positions matching TRBD2. The CDR3 contains 15 residues. With V trimmed by 3 bases and J by 1 base, 3 bases remained unmatched. Germline loops: CDR1 SNHLY, CDR2 FYNNEI. The CDR3 DNA is TGTGCCAGCAGTGATTCGGGAGGATCCTACAATGAGCAGTTCTTC. This gives the protein CASSDSGGSYNEQFF.

The DNA for the CDR3 is TGTGCCACCAGTGAGGGGCGCGACACAGATACGCAGTATTTT. This sequence encodes CATSEGRDTDTQYF. The chain has TRBV24-1 and TRBJ2-3; D is perhaps TRBD1 (5 bases). This CDR3 spans 14 amino acids. Between the trimmed V and J ends, which lost 4 bases and 2 bases, there was a span of 9 bases. Germline assignment: CDR1 KGHDR and CDR2 SFDVKD.

This clone was recorded only once. CDR3 sequence reads: CASSPPGQGTYEQYF. Written as DNA, the CDR3 is TGTGCCAGCAGTCCACCGGGACAGGGAACCTACGAGCAGTACTTC. This sequence joins TRBV28 and TRBJ2-7; 9 nucleotides align to TRBD1. The ends lost 5 bases at V and 2 bases at J; junction bases unmatched: 7. The CDR3 is 15 amino acids. Germline lookup yields CDR1 MDHEN and CDR2 SYDVKM. The whole variable domain, filled in from reference TRBV28 and TRBJ2-7, reads DVKVTQSSRYLVKRTGEKVFLECVQDMDHENMFWYRQDPGLGLRLIYFSYDVKMKEKGDIPEGYSVSREKKERFSLILESASTNQTSMYLCASSPPGQGTYEQYFGPGTRLTVT.

This chain uses TRBV6-5 with TRBJ1-1; unclear D gene. Trimming pared 7 bases from V and 5 bases from J, leaving 14 bases between. This CDR3 has 13 amino acids. Germline V gives CDR1 MNHEY, CDR2 SVGAGI. The chain's CDR3 is CASTLTVGTEAFF. The CDR3 coding sequence is TGTGCCAGCACCTTGACCGTCGGGACTGAAGCTTTCTTT.

V is TRBV24-1 and J is TRBJ2-7; possible D gene TRBD1, 5 bases. Germline assignment: CDR1 KGHDR and CDR2 SFDVKD. The CDR3 is 13 amino acids. Trimming removed 5 bases from V and 2 bases from J, with 9 bases in between. Written as DNA, the CDR3 is TGTGCCACCAGTGGGGCAGGGACCTACGAGCAGTACTTC. Protein product: CATSGAGTYEQYF.

The chain joins TRBV30 to TRBJ1-1; D may be TRBD1 (5 bases). V was trimmed by 5 bases and J by 1 base, leaving 8 bases between them. Germline V gene sequence: CDR1 GTSNPN, CDR2 SVGIG (reference sequence). This CDR3 has 12 residues. CDR3 bases: TGTGCCTGGTTGACAGCGAACACTGAAGCTTTCTTT. Amino acid sequence: CAWLTANTEAFF.

A single count supports this clone. The chain links TRBV19 to TRBJ1-5; 7 nucleotides line up with TRBD1. This CDR3 spans 15 amino acids. The germline CDR1 and CDR2 sequences are LNHDA and SQIVND (reference sequence). Trimming took 3 bases from V and 7 from J; bases not matched to a gene: 9. The CDR3 DNA reads as TGTGCCAGTAGTATCGGGCTGGGCAGGGGGCAGCCCCAGCATTTT. This translates into CASSIGLGRGQPQHF.

The rearrangement joins TRBV11-2 to TRBJ2-2; D not certain. The germline V gene encodes CDR1 SGHAT and CDR2 FQNNGV. The CDR3 has 13 residues. The V end lost 3 bases, the J end lost 7 bases, and 9 bases lay between the germline ends. DNA for the CDR3: TGTGCCAGCAGCTTCGGAGATCTCGGGGAGCTGTTTTTT. It yields the protein CASSFGDLGELFF. The variable domain in full, completed from reference TRBV11-2 and TRBJ2-2, reads EAGVAQSPRYKIIEKRQSVAFWCNPISGHATLYWYQQILGQGPKLLIQFQNNGVVDDSQLPKDRFSAERLKGVDSTLKIQPAKLEDSAVYLCASSFGDLGELFFGEGSRLTVL.

The chain is built from TRBV5-1 and TRBJ1-2; tentative D call: TRBD1 (6 bases). V lost 4 bases and J 4 bases, leaving 11 bases between the germline ends. Germline V gene sequence: CDR1 SGHRS, CDR2 YFSETQ. This CDR3 has 13 amino acids. CDR3: CASSRGQSYGYTF. CDR3 bases: TGCGCCAGCAGCCGCGGACAGTCCTATGGCTACACCTTC. Full variable domain (remainder filled in from reference TRBV5-1 and TRBJ1-2): KAGVTQTPRYLIKTRGQQVTLSCSPISGHRSVSWYQQTPGQGLQFLFEYFSETQRNKGNFPGRFSGRQFSNSRSEMNVSTLELGDSALYLCASSRGQSYGYTFGSGTRLTVV.

The chain is built from TRBV7-2 and TRBJ1-1; tentatively, D is TRBD1 (6 bases). The CDR3 has 15 residues. Germline values: CDR1 SGHTA, CDR2 FQGNSA. V lost 3 bases to trimming and J lost 1 base, with 12 bases between them. The CDR3 loop is CASSLGTHGNTEAFF. CDR3 coding DNA: TGTGCCAGCAGCTTGGGGACACATGGGAACACTGAAGCTTTCTTT. The full variable domain, its missing parts supplied by reference TRBV7-2 and TRBJ1-1, is GAGVSQSPSNKVTEKGKDVELRCDPISGHTALYWYRQSLGQGLEFLIYFQGNSAPDKSGLPSDRFSAERTGGSVSTLTIQRTQQEDSAVYLCASSLGTHGNTEAFFGQGTRLTVV.

The gene calls are TRBV30 and TRBJ2-2, with 7 nucleotides matching TRBD1. The CDR3 has 13 amino acids. Germline lookup yields CDR1 GTSNPN and CDR2 SVGIG (reference sequence). V trimming: 1 base; J trimming: 6 bases; junction bases outside the gene matches: 2. The CDR3 DNA follows: TGTGCCTGGAGTGGGCAGGGGGCCGGGGAGCTGTTTTTT. It codes for CAWSGQGAGELFF.

The V call is TRBV10-3, the J call TRBJ1-5; D possibly corresponds to TRBD1 (6 bases). Germline CDR1 reads ENHRY; CDR2 reads SYGVKD. Trimming took 0 bases from V and 6 from J, leaving 12 bases between them. The CDR3 extends over 15 amino acids. CDR3 sequence (DNA): TGTGCCATCAGTGAGTCCTCAGGGGTAGGTCAGCCCCAGCATTTT. It is translated as CAISESSGVGQPQHF.

The chain uses TRBV9 and TRBJ2-7; tentative D call: TRBD1 (5 bases). Germline assignment: CDR1 SGDLS and CDR2 YYNGEE. Trimming took 4 bases from V and 5 from J, leaving 19 bases between them. This CDR3 has 15 residues. This CDR3 reads CASSPRRQLSNEQYF. The DNA for the CDR3 is TGTGCCAGCAGCCCGCGGAGACAGCTGTCCAACGAGCAGTACTTC.

The chain joins TRBV19 to TRBJ1-6, with a weak D call TRBD1 (5 bases). Trimming took off 7 bases at V and 8 bases at J, with 18 bases between the two ends. CDR1 is LNHDA, CDR2 SQIVND, per germline (reference sequence). The CDR3 extends over 15 amino acids. The CDR3 region has the DNA TGTGCCAGTACCTCAGAAGATCCCAGGGATTCACCCCTCCACTTT. It specifies CASTSEDPRDSPLHF.

The DNA for the CDR3 is TGTGCCAGCAGCCCCCGACAGGGGAGGACCACAGATACGCAGTATTTT. Protein sequence: CASSPRQGRTTDTQYF. The chain joins TRBV9 to TRBJ2-3; 8 bases are shared with TRBD1. The CDR3 length is 16 residues. V lost 4 bases to trimming and J lost 2 bases; unmatched junction nucleotides: 9. Per germline, CDR1 SGDLS and CDR2 YYNGEE. Variable domain in full (rest from reference TRBV9 and TRBJ2-3): DSGVTQTPKHLITATGQRVTLRCSPRSGDLSVYWYQQSLDQGLQFLIQYYNGEERAKGNILERFSAQQFPDLHSELNLSSLELGDSALYFCASSPRQGRTTDTQYFGPGTRLTVL.

This clone was detected once. The chain employs TRBV10-3 and TRBJ1-2; no clear D. Germline CDR1 is ENHRY and CDR2 is SYGVKD. This CDR3 region has 12 residues. Trimming pared 8 bases from V and 5 bases from J, leaving 12 bases between. The CDR3 DNA is TGTGCCATCCCCCGGTATGAATATGGCTACACCTTC. This translates into CAIPRYEYGYTF.

This chain joins TRBV4-3 and TRBJ1-1; 9 nucleotides agree with TRBD1. Germline assignment: CDR1 LGHNA and CDR2 YSLEER. This CDR3 region has 15 residues. V shed 1 base and J 2 bases; nucleotides not matched to a gene: 2. The CDR3 region has the DNA TGCGCCAGCAGCCAAGGGGACAGGGCTAACACTGAAGCTTTCTTT. Translating gives CASSQGDRANTEAFF.

The chain uses TRBV15 and TRBJ1-4, with a weak D call TRBD1 (6 bases). Looked up from germline, CDR1 is LNHNV and CDR2 is YYDKDF (reference sequence). CDR3 size: 16 residues. V was shortened by 3 bases and J by 8 bases, with 19 bases between the two germline ends. This CDR3 reads CATSRTHLGGGEKLFF. The CDR3 region has the DNA TGTGCCACCAGCAGGACTCATTTGGGGGGGGGCGAAAAACTGTTTTTT.

The V call is TRBV5-8, the J call TRBJ1-2; TRBD1 matches at 11 bases. The germline V gene has CDR1 SGHTS and CDR2 YDEGEE. This CDR3 region has 16 residues. J was trimmed by 2 bases and V by 3 bases; bases with no gene match: 6. CDR3 residues: CASSSGTGGINYGYTF. In DNA, the CDR3 is TGTGCCAGCAGCTCCGGGACAGGGGGTATCAACTATGGCTACACCTTC.